The rows below give T cell receptor beta chains drawn from one sample of a study of shared clonotypes between healthy human individuals. Repertoires were generated with immunoSEQ multiplex PCR, while TCRdb's copy carries only in-frame clones and drops some. The sample lists 700,000 to 950,000 clones; about 96% were seen once. What was sequenced was naive CD8+ T cells sorted from blood. These TCRs come from a man aged 30-40 years in good health. The CDR3 runs from the conserved cysteine through the conserved F or W. A D gene is named only where the DNA matches it firmly.

cdr3_length: 15; j_call: TRBJ2-1; d_call: TRBD1; v_call: TRBV6-5; cdr3_nt: TGTGCCAGCAGTTACTATGACAGGGTCTACAATGAGCAGTTCTTC; cdr3_aa: CASSYYDRVYNEQFF
cdr3_length: 16; j_call: TRBJ1-5; d_call: -; v_call: TRBV7-8; cdr3_nt: TGTGCCAGCAGCTCAGAGACAGTATATAGCAATCAGCCCCAGCATTTT; cdr3_aa: CASSSETVYSNQPQHF
cdr3_length: 15; j_call: TRBJ1-5; d_call: -; v_call: TRBV19; cdr3_nt: TGTGCCAGTAGTATGATAGATTATAGCAATCAGCCCCAGCATTTT; cdr3_aa: CASSMIDYSNQPQHF
cdr3_length: 16; j_call: TRBJ2-3; d_call: TRBD1; v_call: TRBV12-5; cdr3_nt: TGTGCTAGTGGTTTGACAGGGGGCTTCGGTGGGGATACGCAGTATTTT; cdr3_aa: CASGLTGGFGGDTQYF
cdr3_length: 23; j_call: TRBJ2-1; d_call: TRBD2; v_call: TRBV14; cdr3_nt: TGTGCCAGCAGCCAAGATCATCTTCCGTGGCGGGAGGGCCAGAGCGAGGCCTACAATGAGCAGTTCTTC; cdr3_aa: CASSQDHLPWREGQSEAYNEQFF
cdr3_length: 13; j_call: TRBJ1-5; d_call: -; v_call: TRBV27; cdr3_nt: TGTGCCAGCAGTTTTGGGGGGGCTCAGCCCCAGCATTTT; cdr3_aa: CASSFGGAQPQHF
cdr3_length: 14; j_call: TRBJ2-7; d_call: -; v_call: TRBV4-1; cdr3_nt: TGCGCCAGCAGCCAAGGGGAGGAGGGCTACGAGCAGTACTTC; cdr3_aa: CASSQGEEGYEQYF
cdr3_length: 11; j_call: TRBJ2-1; d_call: TRBD2; v_call: TRBV10-2; cdr3_nt: TGCGCCAGCGACGGAGGGACTAGTCAGTTCTTC; cdr3_aa: CASDGGTSQFF
cdr3_length: 13; j_call: TRBJ2-3; d_call: -; v_call: TRBV6-5; cdr3_nt: TGTGCCAGCAGTTACTCGAATGCAGATACGCAGTATTTT; cdr3_aa: CASSYSNADTQYF
cdr3_length: 13; j_call: TRBJ2-3; d_call: TRBD1; v_call: TRBV10-3; cdr3_nt: TGTGCCATCCAGGACAGGGCGGCAGATACGCAGTATTTT; cdr3_aa: CAIQDRAADTQYF
cdr3_length: 14; j_call: TRBJ1-5; d_call: TRBD1; v_call: TRBV2; cdr3_nt: TGTGCCAGCAGCGGGACAGGGGCTAATCAGCCCCAGCATTTT; cdr3_aa: CASSGTGANQPQHF
cdr3_length: 15; j_call: TRBJ2-7; d_call: -; v_call: TRBV5-1; cdr3_nt: TGCGCCAGCAGCCCCGCACGGACGGGAGCCTACGAGCAGTACTTC; cdr3_aa: CASSPARTGAYEQYF
cdr3_length: 16; j_call: TRBJ2-1; d_call: -; v_call: TRBV7-8; cdr3_nt: TGTGCCAGCAGCTGCGCTGGGAGTTGCCCCTACAATGAGCAGTTCTTC; cdr3_aa: CASSCAGSCPYNEQFF
cdr3_length: 13; j_call: TRBJ1-1; d_call: TRBD1; v_call: TRBV6-1; cdr3_nt: TGTGCCAGCAGTGAGACAGGGTATACTGAAGCTTTCTTT; cdr3_aa: CASSETGYTEAFF
cdr3_length: 15; j_call: TRBJ2-1; d_call: TRBD2; v_call: TRBV11-2; cdr3_nt: TGTGCCAGCAGCTTAGTCCAGGGAGGGGATAATGAGCAGTTCTTC; cdr3_aa: CASSLVQGGDNEQFF
cdr3_length: 20; j_call: TRBJ2-1; d_call: TRBD2; v_call: TRBV11-3; cdr3_nt: TGTGCCAGCAGCTCGGACGGGACTAGCGGCTTCAAGAGCTCCTACAATGAGCAGTTCTTC; cdr3_aa: CASSSDGTSGFKSSYNEQFF
cdr3_length: 14; j_call: TRBJ2-1; d_call: -; v_call: TRBV27; cdr3_nt: TGTGCCAGCAACACCGGGACTTATAACAATGAGCAGTTCTTC; cdr3_aa: CASNTGTYNNEQFF
cdr3_length: 14; j_call: TRBJ2-1; d_call: TRBD1; v_call: TRBV19; cdr3_nt: TGTGCCAGTAAATTGGCAGGGGGTCATGATGAGCAGTTCTTC; cdr3_aa: CASKLAGGHDEQFF
cdr3_length: 15; j_call: TRBJ2-1; d_call: TRBD1; v_call: TRBV19; cdr3_nt: TGTGCCAGTAGCCTACAGGGGATGGGGTACAATGAGCAGTTCTTC; cdr3_aa: CASSLQGMGYNEQFF